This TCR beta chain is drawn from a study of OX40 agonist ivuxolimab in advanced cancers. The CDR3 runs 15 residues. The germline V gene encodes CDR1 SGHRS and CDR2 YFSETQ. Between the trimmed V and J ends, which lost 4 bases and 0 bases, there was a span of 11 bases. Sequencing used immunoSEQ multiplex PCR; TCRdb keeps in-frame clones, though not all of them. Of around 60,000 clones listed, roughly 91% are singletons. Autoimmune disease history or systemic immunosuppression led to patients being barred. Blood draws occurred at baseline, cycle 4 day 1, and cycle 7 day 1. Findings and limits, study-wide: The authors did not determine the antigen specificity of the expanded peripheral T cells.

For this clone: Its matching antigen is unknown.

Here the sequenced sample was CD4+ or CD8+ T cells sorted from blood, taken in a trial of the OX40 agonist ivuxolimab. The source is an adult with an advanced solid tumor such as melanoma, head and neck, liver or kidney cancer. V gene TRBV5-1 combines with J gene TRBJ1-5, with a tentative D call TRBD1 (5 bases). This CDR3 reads CASSPDGHSNQPQHF. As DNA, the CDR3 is TGCGCCAGCAGCCCTGACGGACATAGCAATCAGCCCCAGCATTTT.